These 7 T cell receptor beta chains share one sample of origin, sequenced in a study of T-cell reconstitution after alpha-beta-depleted transplantation in children. Preparation of the TCRbeta library used unique molecular identifiers. TCRdb independently ran MiXCR on the PCR reads; one entry per CDR3 protein. The data show about 580,000 distinct CDR3 sequences, roughly 23% seen once. The sequencing used PBMCs, mostly from graft donor cells, collected 360 days after TCRalphabeta/CD19-depleted stem cell transplant. These receptor sequences come from a boy in the first two years of life who had a stem cell transplant for acute myeloid leukemia, so the T cells may come from the graft donor.

There are many counts of this clonotype. The V call is TRBV6-5, the J call TRBJ2-7; D might be TRBD2 (6 bases). The CDR3 runs 16 residues. V was shortened by 4 bases and J by 3 bases, with 19 bases between the two germline ends. Germline V CDR1 and CDR2: MNHEY, SVGAGI. CDR3 residues: CASSLGGHAAGYEQYF. As DNA, the CDR3 is TGTGCCAGCAGTTTGGGAGGACACGCCGCGGGCTACGAGCAGTACTTC.

The chain employs TRBV4-1 and TRBJ2-1, with a weak D call TRBD2 (5 bases). CDR3 length: 16 amino acids. Germline CDR1 and CDR2: MGHRA and YSYEKL. Trimming took off 4 bases at V and 7 bases at J, with 20 bases between the two ends. The CDR3 reads CASSLRRRFWWNEQFF. For the CDR3, the DNA is TGCGCCAGCAGCCTTCGAAGGAGGTTTTGGTGGAATGAGCAGTTCTTC.

This clonotype was counted a few times. The chain is built from TRBV20-1 and TRBJ2-7; possible D gene TRBD2, 6 bases. Per the germline V gene, CDR1 is DFQATT and CDR2 is SNEGSKA (reference sequence). CDR3 length: 12 amino acids. Between the trimmed V and J ends, which lost 4 bases and 4 bases, there was a span of 11 bases. The CDR3 DNA reads TGCAGTGCTATACTGGGGACTTACGAGCAGTACTTC. Protein: CSAILGTYEQYF.

There are many counts of this clonotype. J is TRBJ2-3 and V is TRBV4-1, with D tentatively TRBD2 (6 bases). Germline V gene sequence: CDR1 MGHRA, CDR2 YSYEKL. CDR3 length: 18 residues. The V end lost 1 base, the J end lost 3 bases, and 20 bases lay between the germline ends. CDR3 DNA: TGCGCCAGCAGCCAAGGAATAACGGGACCTGGGGGGACAGATACGCAGTATTTT. It is translated as CASSQGITGPGGTDTQYF.

The genes are TRBV6-2 or TRBV6-3 and TRBJ1-5, with D unclear. Germline lookup yields CDR1 MNHEY and CDR2 SVGEGT. CDR3 length: 16 amino acids. V was clipped by 5 bases and J by 1 base, with 15 bases between them. The CDR3 bases are TGTGCCAGCAGTGCGGACGGGATTTCGAGCAATCAGCCCCAGCATTTT. It translates to CASSADGISSNQPQHF.

V and J are TRBV6-1 and TRBJ2-7; perhaps TRBD2 as D (5 bases). The CDR3 contains 13 residues. The V gene's germline CDR1 is MNHNS and CDR2 SASEGT. Between the trimmed V and J ends, which lost 9 bases and 8 bases, there was a span of 20 bases. This CDR3 is CASQPAAGGKQYV. DNA for the CDR3: TGTGCCAGTCAACCGGCGGCGGGCGGCAAGCAGTACGTC.

The chain is built from TRBV28 and TRBJ2-1; no definite D call. With 6 bases removed from V and 8 bases from J, the gap between germline ends came to 17 bases. Germline loops: CDR1 MDHEN, CDR2 SYDVKM. The CDR3 totals 14 residues. For the CDR3, the DNA is TGTGCCAGCAGCCGGCGGCAGGTTTACGATGAGCAGTTCTTC. This translates into CASSRRQVYDEQFF.